A single sample gave rise to the 28 T cell receptor beta chains below, sequenced in a study of blood T cell repertoires in COVID-19. Some clones are missing from TCRdb's copy, which holds only in-frame ones; the method was immunoSEQ multiplex PCR. The sample lists roughly 250,000 clones, approximately 90% seen once, with about 0.8% in the top ten. Material: peripheral blood. The receptors stem from a man aged 25 to 40 with acute or convalescent COVID-19.

This rearrangement joins TRBV19 to TRBJ1-5; 10 bases line up with TRBD1. CDR3 length: 15 residues. V was clipped by 7 bases and J by 6 bases; unmatched bases: 9. Germline V gene data show CDR1 as LNHDA and CDR2 as SQIVND (reference sequence). In nucleotides, the CDR3 is TGTGCCAGTACCGATAGGACAGGGGGTGGTCAGCCCCAGCATTTT. Translating it yields CASTDRTGGGQPQHF.

The CDR3: CAWGGIRDSQYEQYF. The CDR3 DNA follows: TGTGCCTGGGGGGGGATACGGGACTCACAATACGAGCAGTACTTC. The chain employs TRBV30 and TRBJ2-7; weak D call: TRBD2 (6 bases). Germline V lookup: CDR1 GTSNPN, CDR2 SVGIG (reference sequence). Trimming removed 5 bases from V and 4 bases from J, with 21 bases in between. This CDR3 region has 15 residues.

The CDR3 spells CASSLEGQVRNEQFF. As DNA, the CDR3 is TGTGCCAGCTCACTTGAGGGACAGGTTAGAAATGAGCAGTTCTTC. The chain links TRBV18 to TRBJ2-1; TRBD1 aligns across 8 bases. Germline assignment: CDR1 KGHSH and CDR2 LQKENI. The CDR3 is 15 amino acids. V was clipped by 4 bases and J by 7 bases; unmatched bases: 9.

V is TRBV3-1 (or the pseudogene TRBV3-2) and J is TRBJ2-1; TRBD2 agrees at 14 bases. The CDR3 sequence is 18 residues long. CDR1 and CDR2 from the germline V gene are LGHDT and YNNKEL (reference sequence). V trimming: 0 bases; J trimming: 5 bases; junction bases outside the gene matches: 6. The CDR3 protein is CASSQDHLGLAGDNEQFF. The CDR3 nucleotides are TGTGCCAGCAGCCAAGATCACTTGGGACTAGCGGGAGACAATGAGCAGTTCTTC.

This clone was picked up a small number of times. V is TRBV10-3 and J is TRBJ2-2; no reliable D call. V lost 9 bases, J lost 4 bases, and 9 bases lay in between. Germline lookup yields CDR1 ENHRY and CDR2 SYGVKD. The CDR3 consists of 12 residues. The CDR3 here is CAISLGTGELFF. The CDR3 DNA follows: TGTGCCATTAGCCTCGGCACCGGGGAGCTGTTTTTT.

This sequence joins TRBV9 and TRBJ2-3; 12 bases match TRBD2. The germline gives CDR1 SGDLS, CDR2 YYNGEE. CDR3 length: 16 residues. With 5 bases clipped from V and 4 bases from J, the junction kept 8 bases outside the gene matches. Written as DNA, the CDR3 is TGTGCCAGCAGTCCACCGGGACTAGCGGGCTCAGATACGCAGTATTTT. Its translation: CASSPPGLAGSDTQYF.

This chain uses TRBV3-1 (or the pseudogene TRBV3-2) with TRBJ1-1; 9 bases line up with TRBD1. The V segment lost 4 bases and the J segment 5 bases; nucleotides outside the gene matches: 5. The CDR3 totals 14 residues. Germline V gives CDR1 LGHDT, CDR2 YNNKEL (reference sequence). This chain's CDR3 is CASSLNRGRTEAFF. CDR3 in DNA: TGTGCCAGCAGCCTTAACAGGGGGCGGACTGAAGCTTTCTTT.

This chain uses TRBV18 with TRBJ2-1; D is possibly TRBD1 (6 bases). V was trimmed by 6 bases and J by 1 base, leaving 19 bases between them. Germline CDR1 KGHSH, CDR2 LQKENI. The CDR3 sequence is 17 residues long. CDR3 residues: CASSSLDSQYSYNEQFF. The CDR3 nucleotides are TGTGCCAGCTCGAGCCTGGACAGCCAATATTCCTACAATGAGCAGTTCTTC.

This chain links TRBV5-4 with TRBJ1-1; D not certain. Germline V lookup: CDR1 SGHNT, CDR2 YYREEE (reference sequence). V was clipped by 0 bases and J by 0 bases, with 9 bases between them. The CDR3 covers 15 residues. The CDR3 loop reads CASSLGGNVNTEAFF. CDR3 DNA sequence: TGTGCCAGCAGCTTGGGAGGTAACGTGAACACTGAAGCTTTCTTT.

The V gene is TRBV2, the J gene TRBJ2-7; D uncertain. This CDR3 is 13 amino acids long. Trimming left V 1 base short and J 4 bases short, with 8 bases between. Germline V CDR1 and CDR2: SNHLY, FYNNEI. In nucleotides, the CDR3 is TGTGCCAGCAGTGAAGATGGCGGATACGAGCAGTACTTC. It specifies CASSEDGGYEQYF.

This chain uses TRBV12-5 with TRBJ1-1; D perhaps matches TRBD1 (5 bases). This CDR3 is 14 amino acids long. V gave up 5 bases and J gave up 0 bases, with 10 bases separating them. Germline V gives CDR1 LGHNT, CDR2 FRNRAP. CDR3 DNA: TGTGCTAGTGGTAGAGGACAATTGAACACTGAAGCTTTCTTT. The encoded protein is CASGRGQLNTEAFF.

This clone showed up just once. The rearrangement uses TRBV9 and TRBJ2-1; TRBD2 matches 7 bases. Germline V gene data show CDR1 as SGDLS and CDR2 as YYNGEE. The CDR3 contains 15 residues. The trim removed 0 bases at V and 9 bases at J, leaving 9 bases unmatched. CDR3 DNA sequence: TGTGCCAGCAGCGTAGGACTAGCTGCCCAGGGTGAGCAGTTCTTC. Its translation is CASSVGLAAQGEQFF.

V usage is TRBV3-1 (or the pseudogene TRBV3-2) and J usage is TRBJ2-1; D not resolved. CDR1 and CDR2 (germline): LGHDT, YNNKEL (reference sequence). The CDR3 is 13 amino acids. The ends were cut back, 1 base at V and 9 bases at J, with 10 bases in the middle. CDR3 amino acids: CASSQGGGGEQFF. CDR3 sequence (DNA): TGTGCCAGCAGCCAAGGCGGTGGCGGTGAGCAGTTCTTC.

J is TRBJ1-2 and V is TRBV30; D may be TRBD1 (6 bases). This CDR3 spans 17 amino acids. V lost 3 bases and J 0 bases, leaving 20 bases between the germline ends. The V gene's germline CDR1 is GTSNPN and CDR2 SVGIG (reference sequence). The CDR3 DNA sequence: TGTGCCTGGAGCGCAGGATTATCAGGGGAATCTAACTATGGCTACACCTTC. Translation: CAWSAGLSGESNYGYTF.

The chain couples TRBV5-1 to TRBJ2-5, with 11 bases fitting TRBD1. In germline, CDR1 is SGHRS, CDR2 YFSETQ. The CDR3 extends over 15 amino acids. V dropped 4 bases and J dropped 5; count of bases not matched to a gene: 7. CDR3 loop: CASSKGTGGRETQYF. The CDR3 DNA sequence: TGCGCCAGCAGCAAAGGGACAGGGGGGAGGGAGACCCAGTACTTC. Full variable domain (rest looked up from reference TRBV5-1 and TRBJ2-5): KAGVTQTPRYLIKTRGQQVTLSCSPISGHRSVSWYQQTPGQGLQFLFEYFSETQRNKGNFPGRFSGRQFSNSRSEMNVSTLELGDSALYLCASSKGTGGRETQYFGPGTRLLVL.

The chain combines TRBV19 with TRBJ2-2; tentative D call: TRBD2 (5 bases). The V end was cut by 7 bases, the J end by 5 bases, with 17 bases between. Germline CDR1 is LNHDA and CDR2 is SQIVND (reference sequence). This CDR3 has 15 amino acids. Written as DNA, the CDR3 is TGTGCCAGTAAGATCGGGGTAGTTGGGACCGGGGAGCTGTTTTTT. This codes for CASKIGVVGTGELFF.

The V gene is TRBV2, the J gene TRBJ2-7, with 11 bases aligning to TRBD2. The trim removed 6 bases at V and 2 bases at J, leaving 9 bases unmatched. The CDR3 length is 16 residues. CDR1 and CDR2 (germline): SNHLY, FYNNEI. The CDR3 nucleotides are TGTGCCAGCAGCGATCTTCCGACTAGCGGGGCCTACGAGCAGTACTTC. It encodes CASSDLPTSGAYEQYF.

The J gene is TRBJ1-6, the V gene TRBV30; D gene ambiguous. This CDR3 region has 13 residues. The germline CDR1 and CDR2 sequences are GTSNPN and SVGIG (reference sequence). Deletions cut 0 bases from V and 8 bases from J, with 8 bases between. The CDR3, as DNA: TGTGCCTGGAGTGTACTTTTGGATTCACCCCTCCACTTT. Translated, it gives CAWSVLLDSPLHF.

The CDR3 sequence: CASSQRGPYNEQFF. The CDR3 DNA follows: TGTGCCAGCAGCCAGCGGGGGCCATACAATGAGCAGTTCTTC. This chain links TRBV25-1 with TRBJ2-1, with TRBD2 matching over 8 bases. This CDR3 spans 14 amino acids. The junction had 5 bases not matched to a gene; V was cut back by 6 bases and J by 4 bases. CDR1 is MGHDK, CDR2 SYGVNS, per germline.

This chain uses TRBV19 with TRBJ2-1, with D possibly TRBD1 on 6 matching bases. Germline CDR1 reads LNHDA; CDR2 reads SQIVND (reference sequence). V shed 6 bases and J shed 7 bases, with 16 bases lying between them. This CDR3 has 14 amino acids. This chain's CDR3 is CASRLSRGRNEQFF. The CDR3, as DNA: TGTGCCAGTAGATTAAGCAGGGGTAGGAATGAGCAGTTCTTC.

This clone has a single count. The chain links TRBV27 to TRBJ2-1; 10 positions match TRBD1. Per the germline V gene, CDR1 is MNHEY and CDR2 is SMNVEV (reference sequence). This CDR3 comprises 16 residues. Trimming at V came to 6 bases and at J to 9 bases, leaving 14 bases not matched to a gene. Written as DNA, the CDR3 is TGTGCCAGCAGCCAAGACAGGACAGGGGGTGGTTTTGAGCAGTTCTTC. This translates into CASSQDRTGGGFEQFF.

The rearrangement links TRBV7-3 to TRBJ2-2, with a weak D call TRBD1 (6 bases). This CDR3 has 15 residues. V was shortened by 2 bases and J by 9 bases, with 16 bases between the two germline ends. CDR1 SGHTA and CDR2 FQGTGA come from the germline V gene. Here the CDR3 reads CASSLEGTTYRELFF. CDR3 coding DNA: TGTGCCAGCAGCTTAGAAGGGACAACCTACCGGGAGCTGTTTTTT. Using reference TRBV7-3 and TRBJ2-2 for the parts outside the CDR3, the full variable domain is GAGVSQTPSNKVTEKGKYVELRCDPISGHTALYWYRQSLGQGPEFLIYFQGTGAADDSGLPNDRFFAVRPEGSVSTLKIQRTERGDSAVYLCASSLEGTTYRELFFGEGSRLTVL.

The V call is TRBV27, the J call TRBJ2-7; 13 bases map to TRBD2. CDR3 length equals 16 residues. J lost 2 bases, V lost 3 bases, and 4 bases had no gene match. Germline CDR1 MNHEY, CDR2 SMNVEV (reference sequence). The CDR3 DNA sequence: TGTGCCAGCAGTTTGTCGGGACTAGCGGGAACCTACGAGCAGTACTTC. This encodes CASSLSGLAGTYEQYF.

V gene TRBV28 combines with J gene TRBJ2-7; no reliable D call. Trimming pared 1 base from V and 3 bases from J, leaving 4 bases between. Germline CDR1 reads MDHEN; CDR2 reads SYDVKM. The CDR3 totals 12 residues. The CDR3 bases are TGTGCCAGCAGTTTATCTTTCTACGAGCAGTACTTC. Its translation: CASSLSFYEQYF.

The V call is TRBV6-1, the J call TRBJ1-1, with D uncertain. Germline-derived CDR1 and CDR2 are MNHNS and SASEGT. V shed 2 bases and J shed 2 bases, with 3 bases lying between them. This CDR3 comprises 12 residues. CDR3 protein: CASSELNTEAFF. Written as DNA, the CDR3 is TGTGCCAGCAGTGAATTAAACACTGAAGCTTTCTTT.

The chain employs TRBV24-1 and TRBJ2-1; 7 bases line up with TRBD1. The CDR3 totals 16 residues. V was clipped by 4 bases and J by 9 bases; unmatched bases: 14. CDR1 is KGHDR and CDR2 is SFDVKD in the germline V gene. The CDR3, as DNA: TGTGCCACCAGTGACCTGGGACAGTCCTGGGGTGGTGAGCAGTTCTTC. This translates into CATSDLGQSWGGEQFF.

The V call is TRBV14, the J call TRBJ1-1; D is ambiguous. Trimming left V 3 bases short and J 1 base short, with 12 bases between. This CDR3 is built from 15 residues. Looked up from germline, CDR1 is SGHDN and CDR2 is FVKESK. The CDR3 DNA sequence: TGTGCCAGCAGCCACCCGCTTTACACGAACACTGAAGCTTTCTTT. Its translation is CASSHPLYTNTEAFF.

This clone was found once. The V gene is TRBV29-1, the J gene TRBJ1-4, with D maybe TRBD1 (6 bases). The CDR3 runs 12 residues. Germline V gives CDR1 SQVTM, CDR2 ANQGSEA. Trimming took off 4 bases at V and 8 bases at J, with 11 bases between the two ends. In DNA, the CDR3 is TGCAGCGTTGCGGGGGGCGTAGAAAAACTGTTTTTT. Translated: CSVAGGVEKLFF.